The 23 T cell receptor beta chains given below trace back to one sample, sequenced in a study of blood T cell repertoires in COVID-19. The table came from immunoSEQ multiplex PCR; TCRdb's copy has only in-frame clones and leaves some out. The sample contains 380,000 or so clones, around 84% of which appear only once. Sequencing input: peripheral blood. The receptors come from a human donor with acute or convalescent COVID-19. The donor label of this sample is uncertain.

The chain has TRBV27 and TRBJ1-1; 7 bases agree with TRBD1. CDR1 MNHEY and CDR2 SMNVEV come from the germline V gene (reference sequence). The CDR3 has 14 amino acids. The V and J ends lost 8 bases and 6 bases, in that order; junction bases with no gene match: 12. This chain's CDR3 is CASWDSRKNAEAFF. In DNA form, the CDR3 reads TGTGCCAGCTGGGACAGCCGGAAAAATGCTGAAGCTTTCTTT.

The chain uses TRBV27 and TRBJ1-2, with a tentative D call TRBD1 (5 bases). The CDR3 extends over 12 amino acids. The V gene's germline CDR1 is MNHEY and CDR2 SMNVEV (reference sequence). V dropped 5 bases and J dropped 5 bases, with 9 bases sitting between them. Written as DNA, the CDR3 is TGTGCCAGCAGTCTAAAGGGGTATGGCTACACCTTC. This sequence encodes CASSLKGYGYTF.

The CDR3 nucleotides are TGCGCCAGCAGCTTGGGAGGGACTACAACTAATGAAAAACTGTTTTTT. Amino acid sequence: CASSLGGTTTNEKLFF. The chain links TRBV5-1 to TRBJ1-4; a possible D gene is TRBD1 (5 bases). V was cut by 0 bases and J by 0 bases, with 9 bases left in between. The CDR3 covers 16 residues. Germline V gives CDR1 SGHRS, CDR2 YFSETQ.

CDR3 nucleotide sequence: TGTGCCAGCAGCCCCATAGGGACTAGAAAGCAGTTCTTC. This codes for CASSPIGTRKQFF. The rearrangement uses TRBV11-2 and TRBJ2-1; 8 bases fit TRBD2. Trimming removed 5 bases from V and 11 bases from J; junction bases left unmatched: 8. Germline values: CDR1 SGHAT, CDR2 FQNNGV. This CDR3 is built from 13 residues.

This clone was found once. The chain couples TRBV13 to TRBJ2-1, with 7 bases lining up with TRBD1. Trimming at V came to 0 bases and at J to 0 bases, leaving 2 bases not matched to a gene. Germline assignment: CDR1 PRHDT and CDR2 FYEKMQ (reference sequence). The CDR3 totals 16 residues. The CDR3 region is CASSLGWDSSYNEQFF. The CDR3 DNA follows: TGTGCCAGCAGCTTAGGCTGGGACAGCTCCTACAATGAGCAGTTCTTC. The whole variable domain, filled in from reference TRBV13 and TRBJ2-1, reads AAGVIQSPRHLIKEKRETATLKCYPIPRHDTVYWYQQGPGQDPQFLISFYEKMQSDKGSIPDRFSAQQFSDYHSELNMSSLELGDSALYFCASSLGWDSSYNEQFFGPGTRLTVL.

This clone came up many times. The chain has TRBV6-9 and TRBJ2-3; D is uncertain. V lost 4 bases and J lost 2, with 13 bases in between. Per germline, CDR1 MNHGY and CDR2 SVAAGI. The CDR3 has 15 residues. CDR3 sequence (DNA): TGTGCCAGCAGTTTGGCTACTCGACTCACAGATACGCAGTATTTT. Translating gives CASSLATRLTDTQYF.

The DNA of the CDR3 is TGTGCCATTTGGGACAGGGGAGAATACGAGCAGTACTTC. Translation: CAIWDRGEYEQYF. V usage is TRBV10-3 and J usage is TRBJ2-7; TRBD1 agrees at 10 bases. The CDR3 loop spans 13 amino acids. Germline V gene lookup returns CDR1 ENHRY and CDR2 SYGVKD. V was pared by 9 bases and J by 4 bases, with 6 bases of the junction left unmatched.

The chain links TRBV18 to TRBJ2-7; 12 nucleotides line up with TRBD1. CDR1 KGHSH and CDR2 LQKENI come from the germline V gene. This CDR3 has 15 residues. Germline trimming cut 5 bases from V and 2 bases from J; bases unmatched to any gene: 4. The CDR3: CASSAGQGATYEQYF. The CDR3 DNA is TGTGCCAGCTCAGCGGGACAGGGGGCGACCTACGAGCAGTACTTC.

The chain carries TRBV7-6 and TRBJ1-1; D not certain. CDR3 size: 13 residues. Trimming pared 2 bases from V and 6 bases from J, leaving 10 bases between. Per the germline V gene, CDR1 is SGHVS and CDR2 is FNYEAQ. CDR3 coding DNA: TGTGCCAGCAGCTTACGCGGGATGGCTGAAGCTTTCTTT. This sequence encodes CASSLRGMAEAFF.

The rearrangement uses TRBV9 and TRBJ1-1; weak D call: TRBD1 (5 bases). The CDR3 has 14 residues. Trimming took off 4 bases at V and 2 bases at J, with 12 bases between the two ends. From germline, CDR1 is SGDLS and CDR2 YYNGEE. CDR3 protein: CASSPTQGNTEAFF. CDR3 bases: TGTGCCAGCAGCCCCACCCAGGGAAACACTGAAGCTTTCTTT. Drawing the rest from reference TRBV9 and TRBJ1-1, the complete variable domain is DSGVTQTPKHLITATGQRVTLRCSPRSGDLSVYWYQQSLDQGLQFLIQYYNGEERAKGNILERFSAQQFPDLHSELNLSSLELGDSALYFCASSPTQGNTEAFFGQGTRLTVV.

The V gene is TRBV11-2, the J gene TRBJ2-6; a weak D match, TRBD2 (6 bases). CDR1 and CDR2 (germline): SGHAT, FQNNGV. This CDR3 spans 16 amino acids. Trimming stripped 2 bases from V and 2 bases from J, with 10 bases between. CDR3 protein: CASSLLGGPGANVLTF. CDR3 nucleotide sequence: TGTGCCAGCAGCTTACTCGGGGGACCTGGGGCCAACGTCCTGACTTTC.

The V gene is TRBV6-5, the J gene TRBJ2-1; 10 bases fit TRBD2. Germline CDR1 reads MNHEY; CDR2 reads SVGAGI. The V gene end was trimmed by 5 bases and the J gene end by 7 bases; junction bases not matched to a gene: 8. The CDR3 contains 15 residues. The CDR3 DNA reads TGTGCCAGCAGTCCGAGCGGGAGGGCCGCGAATGAGCAGTTCTTC. It encodes CASSPSGRAANEQFF.

The chain links TRBV7-6 to TRBJ2-7; weak D call: TRBD2 (6 bases). Per germline, CDR1 SGHVS and CDR2 FNYEAQ. This CDR3 region has 13 residues. The ends were cut back, 5 bases at V and 3 bases at J, with 11 bases in the middle. CDR3 amino acids: CASSLTSSYEQYF. The CDR3 DNA follows: TGTGCCAGCAGCCTGACTAGTAGCTACGAGCAGTACTTC.

This chain connects TRBV5-1 to TRBJ2-7; 8 bases are shared with TRBD1. The CDR3 runs 14 residues. J lost 4 bases, V lost 0 bases, and 3 bases had no gene match. The germline CDR1 and CDR2 sequences are SGHRS and YFSETQ. Here the CDR3 reads CASSLDGQGYEQYF. The CDR3 DNA reads as TGCGCCAGCAGCTTGGATGGACAGGGATACGAGCAGTACTTC.

In its sample, this clone was seen a few times. The chain carries TRBV6-1 and TRBJ1-2; D ambiguous. This CDR3 contains 14 residues. Looked up from germline, CDR1 is MNHNS and CDR2 is SASEGT. V lost 1 base and J lost 3, with 9 bases in between. For the CDR3, the DNA is TGTGCCAGCAGTGAAGTGACATCGGACTATGGCTACACCTTC. Amino acids: CASSEVTSDYGYTF.

The CDR3 bases are TGTGCCAGCAGTTTAGGGACCACAGGGCCCAATGAGCAGTTCTTC. This gives the protein CASSLGTTGPNEQFF. The chain links TRBV28 to TRBJ2-1, with D possibly TRBD1 on 6 matching bases. The germline gives CDR1 MDHEN, CDR2 SYDVKM. V shed 2 bases and J shed 6 bases, with 14 bases lying between them. This CDR3 spans 15 amino acids.

This clone has only a few counts. The chain links TRBV7-4 to TRBJ2-1, with D perhaps matching TRBD2 (5 bases). Germline CDR1 is SGHVT and CDR2 is SQSDAQ. The CDR3 covers 14 residues. The CDR3 sequence: CSGPASGPRDEQFF. In DNA, the CDR3 is TGTTCAGGCCCCGCCAGCGGCCCGAGGGATGAGCAGTTCTTC.

J is TRBJ2-2 and V is TRBV6-6; D remains unclear. The CDR3 contains 13 residues. Germline-derived CDR1 and CDR2 are MNHNY and SVGAGI (reference sequence). The V end was cut by 7 bases, the J end by 1 base, with 7 bases between. Written as DNA, the CDR3 is TGTGCCAGCACCCAATTGAACACCGGGGAGCTGTTTTTT. This sequence encodes CASTQLNTGELFF.

This chain links TRBV15 with TRBJ2-1, with D tentatively TRBD2 (6 bases). The ends were cut back, 3 bases at V and 4 bases at J, with 16 bases in the middle. CDR3 length: 16 residues. Per the germline V gene, CDR1 is LNHNV and CDR2 is YYDKDF (reference sequence). In DNA form, the CDR3 reads TGTGCCACCAGCAGCGGGACGACCGGGAGATACAATGAGCAGTTCTTC. The encoded protein is CATSSGTTGRYNEQFF.

This clone was seen only once. This chain links TRBV2 with TRBJ1-6, with 8 positions matching TRBD1. The J segment lost 7 bases and the V segment lost 7 bases, leaving 3 bases of the junction unmatched. The CDR3 is 13 amino acids. Germline V gene sequence: CDR1 SNHLY, CDR2 FYNNEI. The CDR3 spells CASNRQGNSPLHF. DNA of the CDR3: TGTGCCAGCAACCGACAGGGGAATTCACCCCTCCACTTT.

V usage is TRBV2 and J usage is TRBJ2-7; 7 nucleotides match TRBD1. Germline CDR1 and CDR2: SNHLY and FYNNEI. CDR3 length: 14 residues. After removal of 6 bases from V and 4 bases from J, the junction contained 9 bases not matched to a gene. The CDR3 DNA is TGTGCCAGCAGCCCGGGACAGAGGTTTTACGAGCAGTACTTC. Encoded protein: CASSPGQRFYEQYF. The full variable domain, with the rest looked up from reference TRBV2 and TRBJ2-7, is EPEVTQTPSHQVTQMGQEVILRCVPISNHLYFYWYRQILGQKVEFLVSFYNNEISEKSEIFDDQFSVERPDGSNFTLKIRSTKLEDSAMYFCASSPGQRFYEQYFGPGTRLTVT.

This clone was detected only a few times. This sequence joins TRBV12-3 or TRBV12-4 and TRBJ1-1; no reliable D call. The CDR3 is 13 amino acids. V lost 5 bases to trimming and J lost 8 bases, with 15 bases between them. The CDR3 is CASSQPSTREAFF. DNA for the CDR3: TGTGCCAGCAGTCAACCCTCGACGAGGGAAGCTTTCTTT.

The chain couples TRBV11-2 to TRBJ1-5; possibly TRBD1 for D (6 bases). CDR1 SGHAT and CDR2 FQNNGV come from the germline V gene. This CDR3 has 14 amino acids. The V and J ends lost 8 bases and 4 bases respectively, with 15 bases between them. The DNA for the CDR3 is TGTGCCAGCTCTGCCGTCCAGGGGAATCAGCCCCAGCATTTT. It encodes CASSAVQGNQPQHF.